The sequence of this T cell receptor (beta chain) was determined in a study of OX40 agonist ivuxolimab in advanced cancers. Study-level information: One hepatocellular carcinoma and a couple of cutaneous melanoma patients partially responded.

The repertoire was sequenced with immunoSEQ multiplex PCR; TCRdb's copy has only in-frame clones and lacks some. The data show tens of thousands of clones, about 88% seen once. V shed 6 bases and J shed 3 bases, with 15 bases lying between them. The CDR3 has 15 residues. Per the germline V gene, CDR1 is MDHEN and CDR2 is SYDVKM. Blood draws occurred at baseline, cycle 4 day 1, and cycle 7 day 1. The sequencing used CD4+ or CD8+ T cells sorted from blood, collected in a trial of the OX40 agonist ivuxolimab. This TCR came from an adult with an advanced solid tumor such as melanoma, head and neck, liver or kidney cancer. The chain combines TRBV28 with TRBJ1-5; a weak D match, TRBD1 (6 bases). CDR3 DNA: TGTGCCAGCAGCTTTATAGGACAGCTCAATCAGCCCCAGCATTTT. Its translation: CASSFIGQLNQPQHF. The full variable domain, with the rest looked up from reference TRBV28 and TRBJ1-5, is DVKVTQSSRYLVKRTGEKVFLECVQDMDHENMFWYRQDPGLGLRLIYFSYDVKMKEKGDIPEGYSVSREKKERFSLILESASTNQTSMYLCASSFIGQLNQPQHFGDGTRLSIL.